Below, 28 T cell receptor beta chains from the same sample are listed, as sequenced in a study of OX40 agonist ivuxolimab in advanced cancers. Profiling relied on immunoSEQ multiplex PCR, and the TCRdb table lists in-frame clones only, not all of them. Altogether some 80,000 clones are present, around nine tenths being singletons, with the ten largest covering roughly 0.35%. Sample: CD4+ or CD8+ T cells sorted from blood, taken in a trial of the OX40 agonist ivuxolimab. The receptors were gathered from an adult with an advanced solid tumor such as melanoma, head and neck, liver or kidney cancer.

The rearrangement uses TRBV5-1 and TRBJ2-1, with D maybe TRBD1 (6 bases). In germline, CDR1 is SGHRS, CDR2 YFSETQ. V lost 4 bases and J lost 4, with 27 bases in between. The CDR3 is 19 amino acids. In DNA form, the CDR3 reads TGCGCCAGCAGCCCGCCGCAGCAATTGACAGGAAAAGATTACAATGAGCAGTTCTTC. It is translated as CASSPPQQLTGKDYNEQFF.

The genes are TRBV11-2 and TRBJ2-3; 11 nucleotides align to TRBD2. Germline lookup yields CDR1 SGHAT and CDR2 FQNNGV. The CDR3 runs to 17 residues. The trim removed 1 base at V and 4 bases at J, leaving 7 bases unmatched. DNA of the CDR3: TGTGCCAGCAGCTTAGCCGCTAGCGGGAGGATGGCAGATACGCAGTATTTT. Its translation: CASSLAASGRMADTQYF.

The chain links TRBV19 to TRBJ1-6, with 7 bases lining up with TRBD1. Germline lookup yields CDR1 LNHDA and CDR2 SQIVND (reference sequence). The CDR3 sequence is 17 residues long. V was clipped by 4 bases and J by 6 bases; unmatched bases: 12. The CDR3 region has the DNA TGTGCCAGTAGTAGACAGGGCCCCGCGGAGTTTAATTCACCCCTCCACTTT. Translated, it gives CASSRQGPAEFNSPLHF.

The rearrangement uses TRBV5-1 and TRBJ1-2; no firm D call. Germline V gene data show CDR1 as SGHRS and CDR2 as YFSETQ. With 5 bases removed from V and 2 bases from J, the gap between germline ends came to 7 bases. CDR3 length: 12 residues. CDR3 loop: CASRDQNYGYTF. The CDR3 DNA sequence: TGCGCCAGCAGGGACCAAAACTATGGCTACACCTTC.

The rearrangement uses TRBV18 and TRBJ1-1; no reliable D call. CDR1 is KGHSH, CDR2 LQKENI, per germline. V was cut by 3 bases and J by 5 bases, with 16 bases left in between. The CDR3 has 15 residues. The CDR3 here is CASSPYMIGKTEAFF. The CDR3 region has the DNA TGTGCCAGCTCACCTTACATGATCGGCAAAACTGAAGCTTTCTTT.

This sequence joins TRBV28 and TRBJ1-5, with 7 positions matching TRBD1. The CDR3 runs to 15 residues. The germline V gene has CDR1 MDHEN and CDR2 SYDVKM. The junction had 3 bases not matched to a gene; V was cut back by 3 bases and J by 1 base. CDR3 nucleotide sequence: TGTGCCAGCAGTTTCTCACAGGGGAGCAATCAGCCCCAGCATTTT. This gives the protein CASSFSQGSNQPQHF.

The chain recombines TRBV28 with TRBJ1-5; no reliable D call. The CDR3 runs to 16 residues. The ends were cut back, 1 base at V and 5 bases at J, with 15 bases in the middle. Germline V gene lookup returns CDR1 MDHEN and CDR2 SYDVKM. Written as DNA, the CDR3 is TGTGCCAGCAGTTTATTGACCGGCAATCGGGATCAGCCCCAGCATTTT. This codes for CASSLLTGNRDQPQHF.

The sample holds one count of this clone. The gene calls are TRBV6-5 and TRBJ2-1; TRBD2 matches 11 bases. CDR1 MNHEY and CDR2 SVGAGI come from the germline V gene. CDR3 length: 15 amino acids. The J segment lost 7 bases and the V segment lost 8 bases, leaving 10 bases of the junction unmatched. DNA of the CDR3: TGTGCCAGCTCCTTGACTAGCGGGGAAGGGAATGAGCAGTTCTTC. It encodes CASSLTSGEGNEQFF.

The gene calls are TRBV28 and TRBJ1-2; 10 nucleotides align to TRBD1. Trimming took 6 bases from V and 4 from J; bases not matched to a gene: 5. Germline V CDR1 and CDR2: MDHEN, SYDVKM. The CDR3 is 14 amino acids. The CDR3 coding sequence is TGTGCCAGCAGGGGACAGGGGACCTCCTATGGCTACACCTTC. Translated, it gives CASRGQGTSYGYTF.

The J gene is TRBJ1-1, the V gene TRBV7-9, with a possible D match to TRBD1 (6 bases). The CDR3 is 12 amino acids. V was clipped by 5 bases and J by 7 bases, with 11 bases between them. The V gene's germline CDR1 is SEHNR and CDR2 FQNEAQ (reference sequence). The CDR3 bases are TGTGCCAGCAGCCCCGGACAGCTTGAAGCTTTCTTT. Its translation is CASSPGQLEAFF.

The rearrangement joins TRBV7-2 to TRBJ1-5, with 8 bases aligning to TRBD1. This CDR3 region has 13 residues. The J segment lost 4 bases and the V segment lost 5 bases, leaving 1 base of the junction unmatched. Germline CDR1 reads SGHTA; CDR2 reads FQGNSA. This chain's CDR3 is CASSDRGNQPQHF. CDR3 nucleotide sequence: TGTGCCAGCAGCGACAGGGGAAATCAGCCCCAGCATTTT. Full variable domain (remainder filled in from reference TRBV7-2 and TRBJ1-5): GAGVSQSPSNKVTEKGKDVELRCDPISGHTALYWYRQSLGQGLEFLIYFQGNSAPDKSGLPSDRFSAERTGGSVSTLTIQRTQQEDSAVYLCASSDRGNQPQHFGDGTRLSIL.

J is TRBJ2-2 and V is TRBV9, with 10 bases identical to TRBD2. V lost 3 bases to trimming and J lost 5 bases; unmatched junction nucleotides: 7. CDR1 and CDR2 (germline): SGDLS, YYNGEE. The CDR3 consists of 16 residues. CDR3 sequence reads: CASSASGRGGTGELFF. The CDR3 DNA sequence: TGTGCCAGCAGCGCCAGCGGGAGGGGAGGGACCGGGGAGCTGTTTTTT.

The chain uses TRBV7-9 and TRBJ1-3, with no clear D. CDR3 length: 15 amino acids. CDR1 SEHNR and CDR2 FQNEAQ come from the germline V gene (reference sequence). V lost 4 bases, J lost 8 bases, and 18 bases lay in between. This chain's CDR3 is CASSSRWTSLDTIYF. Here the CDR3 DNA reads TGTGCCAGCAGCTCCCGGTGGACTTCGTTGGACACCATATATTTT.

V is TRBV28 and J is TRBJ1-2, with D unclear. This CDR3 spans 13 amino acids. Trimming removed 5 bases at V and 8 bases at J, with 15 bases between. Germline CDR1 MDHEN, CDR2 SYDVKM. The CDR3 loop is CASSIPSGGGYTF. The DNA of the CDR3 is TGTGCCAGCAGTATCCCTTCAGGCGGGGGCTACACCTTC.

The chain uses TRBV2 and TRBJ2-3, with 10 positions matching TRBD2. The germline gives CDR1 SNHLY, CDR2 FYNNEI. The CDR3 spans 16 residues. J gave up 4 bases and V 9 bases, and 13 bases lay outside the gene matches. CDR3 sequence (DNA): TGTGCCAGGGGGCTAGCGGGAGCCTCAGGTGCAGATACGCAGTATTTT. Protein: CARGLAGASGADTQYF.

The chain recombines TRBV2 with TRBJ2-5; TRBD2 aligns across 10 bases. Germline CDR1 is SNHLY and CDR2 is FYNNEI. The CDR3 runs to 15 residues. Losses at the gene ends were 6 bases for V and 4 bases for J; bases not matched to a gene: 8. The DNA of the CDR3 is TGTGCCAGCAGCTCTAGCGGGAGTTCGGGAGAGACCCAGTACTTC. Amino acid sequence: CASSSSGSSGETQYF. Using reference TRBV2 and TRBJ2-5 for the parts outside the CDR3, the full variable domain is EPEVTQTPSHQVTQMGQEVILRCVPISNHLYFYWYRQILGQKVEFLVSFYNNEISEKSEIFDDQFSVERPDGSNFTLKIRSTKLEDSAMYFCASSSSGSSGETQYFGPGTRLLVL.

This chain connects TRBV18 to TRBJ2-1; TRBD1 is a possible D gene (6 bases). Germline V CDR1 and CDR2: KGHSH, LQKENI. The length of the CDR3 is 15 residues. Trimming removed 3 bases from V and 0 bases from J, with 9 bases in between. Here the CDR3 reads CASSPWTVSYNEQFF. The CDR3, as DNA: TGTGCCAGCTCACCCTGGACAGTCTCCTACAATGAGCAGTTCTTC. Full variable domain (rest looked up from reference TRBV18 and TRBJ2-1): NAGVMQNPRHLVRRRGQEARLRCSPMKGHSHVYWYRQLPEEGLKFMVYLQKENIIDESGMPKERFSAEFPKEGPSILRIQQVVRGDSAAYFCASSPWTVSYNEQFFGPGTRLTVL.

This clone was counted a few times. The rearrangement joins TRBV7-2 to TRBJ2-1; 10 bases map to TRBD2. This CDR3 spans 15 amino acids. V dropped 0 bases and J dropped 7; count of bases not matched to a gene: 3. Germline assignment: CDR1 SGHTA and CDR2 FQGNSA. The CDR3 coding sequence is TGTGCCAGCAGCTTAGCGGGACTAGCGACTAATGAGCAGTTCTTC. Translated: CASSLAGLATNEQFF.

The chain joins TRBV6-5 to TRBJ1-1; D is ambiguous. Germline values: CDR1 MNHEY, CDR2 SVGAGI. Trimming left V 5 bases short and J 0 bases short, with 7 bases between. The CDR3 loop spans 13 amino acids. In DNA, the CDR3 is TGTGCCAGCAGTGGACGGGTGAACACTGAAGCTTTCTTT. This codes for CASSGRVNTEAFF.

The chain employs TRBV27 and TRBJ2-4; no clear D. Trimming shortened V by 5 bases and J by 0 bases, and 20 bases separated the two germline ends. This CDR3 region has 18 residues. In germline, CDR1 is MNHEY, CDR2 SMNVEV (reference sequence). The chain's CDR3 is CASSELLSAGLAKNIQYF. In nucleotides, the CDR3 is TGTGCCAGCAGTGAACTCTTATCAGCAGGTTTAGCCAAAAACATTCAGTACTTC.

J is TRBJ2-2 and V is TRBV6-5; 7 bases map to TRBD1. Germline values: CDR1 MNHEY, CDR2 SVGAGI. The CDR3 spans 14 residues. The V gene end was trimmed by 5 bases and the J gene end by 6 bases; junction bases not matched to a gene: 6. The CDR3 sequence is CASSATGIPGELFF. For the CDR3, the DNA is TGTGCCAGCAGTGCGACAGGGATCCCCGGGGAGCTGTTTTTT.

This clone was picked up one time. The V gene is TRBV5-1, the J gene TRBJ1-1; 7 bases map to TRBD1. This CDR3 has 14 residues. The V gene end was trimmed by 4 bases and the J gene end by 0 bases; junction bases not matched to a gene: 3. The germline V gene has CDR1 SGHRS and CDR2 YFSETQ. CDR3 sequence (DNA): TGCGCCAGCAGCGACAGGGTTTTGAACACTGAAGCTTTCTTT. It encodes CASSDRVLNTEAFF.

The chain has TRBV5-8 and TRBJ2-7, with 9 bases that match TRBD1. V dropped 4 bases and J dropped 4; count of bases not matched to a gene: 6. CDR1 is SGHTS, CDR2 YDEGEE, per germline. The CDR3 extends over 14 amino acids. The CDR3 coding sequence is TGTGCCAGCAGCCCCCGGGACAGGGTGTACGAGCAGTACTTC. Encoded protein: CASSPRDRVYEQYF.

The rearrangement joins TRBV6-1 to TRBJ2-1; D is ambiguous. The CDR3 covers 11 residues. Germline CDR1 is MNHNS and CDR2 is SASEGT. Trimming pared 6 bases from V and 7 bases from J, leaving 7 bases between. The CDR3, as DNA: TGTGCCAGCAGGGAGTTGAATGAGCAGTTCTTC. It encodes CASRELNEQFF.

This sequence joins TRBV5-5 and TRBJ1-2; a weak D match, TRBD1 (5 bases). V shed 4 bases and J shed 8 bases, with 21 bases lying between them. The CDR3 sequence is 15 residues long. Looked up from germline, CDR1 is SGHKS and CDR2 is YYEKEE (reference sequence). The CDR3 DNA sequence: TGTGCCAGCAGCCCCACGGGACTTACTCCGGGGGGCTACACCTTC. Protein sequence: CASSPTGLTPGGYTF.

The chain couples TRBV5-4 to TRBJ2-7; 8 bases map to TRBD1. V shed 0 bases, J shed 6 bases, and the junction held 5 bases outside the gene matches. This CDR3 spans 14 amino acids. Germline V lookup: CDR1 SGHNT, CDR2 YYREEE (reference sequence). The CDR3 nucleotides are TGTGCCAGCAGCTTGGTGGCAGGGGGCGGCGAGCAGTACGTC. Encoded protein: CASSLVAGGGEQYV.

The table lists this clone with a count of one. V gene TRBV6-5 combines with J gene TRBJ1-6; no firm D call. CDR3 size: 15 residues. From germline, CDR1 is MNHEY and CDR2 SVGAGI. Trimming left V 2 bases short and J 5 bases short, with 10 bases between. CDR3 residues: CASSYRREHNSPLHF. CDR3 DNA: TGTGCCAGCAGTTACCGCCGGGAACATAATTCACCCCTCCACTTT.

V usage is TRBV28 and J usage is TRBJ2-5, with D unclear. The CDR3 is 14 residues long. V lost 5 bases, J lost 10 bases, and 20 bases lay in between. From germline, CDR1 is MDHEN and CDR2 SYDVKM. The CDR3 DNA reads TGTGCCAGCAGTGCACCACCACTCACTCAGTTCCAGTACTTC. Protein sequence: CASSAPPLTQFQYF.